These T cell receptor beta chains were read from a single sample in a study of cytomegalovirus exposure and HLA in healthy donors. The protocol was immunoSEQ multiplex PCR, while the TCRdb copy is restricted to in-frame clones and leaves out a portion. Of under 200,000 clones detected, 79% appear once; the ten largest clones hold roughly 2%. What was sequenced was PBMCs. These receptors were taken from a man aged 40-49 years in good health and CMV-seronegative. Each CDR3 is given with its conserved first and last residue. The D gene is left open where the match is weak. Clone size appears in some rows only: once, few, many, or a class for an expanded clone.

CDR3 protein,CDR3 DNA,J gene,D gene,CDR3 length,clone size,V gene
CASSQGESGSKETQYF,TGCGCCAGCAGCCAAGGGGAGAGTGGGTCGAAAGAGACCCAGTACTTC,TRBJ2-5,NA,16,once,TRBV4-1
CASVPRASGDNEQFF,TGTGCCAGCGTGCCTAGAGCTAGCGGGGACAATGAGCAGTTCTTC,TRBJ2-1,TRBD2,15,NA,TRBV28
CASSLRLDTQYF,TGTGCCAGCAGCTTGCGTTTAGATACGCAGTATTTT,TRBJ2-3,NA,12,NA,TRBV5-8
CASSLTFFDTQYF,TGTGCCAGCAGTTTAACTTTTTTCGATACGCAGTATTTT,TRBJ2-3,NA,13,few,TRBV27
CASSLGLANTGELFF,TGTGCCAGCAGCTTGGGGCTAGCGAACACCGGGGAGCTGTTTTTT,TRBJ2-2,NA,15,NA,TRBV11-2
CASSFGGKRVSSYEQYF,TGTGCCAGCAGCTTTGGAGGGAAGCGGGTTAGCTCCTACGAGCAGTACTTC,TRBJ2-7,NA,17,NA,TRBV7-9
CASSLGRSAEAFF,TGTGCCAGCAGCTTAGGTCGGAGCGCTGAAGCTTTCTTT,TRBJ1-1,NA,13,few,TRBV7-6
CASSLWRGRTGELFF,TGTGCCAGCAGCTTATGGAGGGGGCGTACCGGGGAGCTGTTTTTT,TRBJ2-2,NA,15,NA,TRBV7-9
CASSIQGAWETQYF,TGTGCCAGTAGTATACAGGGGGCTTGGGAGACCCAGTACTTC,TRBJ2-5,TRBD1,14,NA,TRBV19
CASRGTGGGGEQFF,TGTGCCAGCAGAGGGACAGGGGGCGGGGGTGAGCAGTTCTTC,TRBJ2-1,TRBD1,14,NA,TRBV28
CASSYSYSTEAFF,TGTGCCAGCAGTTACTCCTACAGCACTGAAGCTTTCTTT,TRBJ1-1,NA,13,NA,TRBV6-6
CASSQVNSLRDTQYF,TGCGCCAGCAGCCAAGTTAACAGTTTACGGGATACGCAGTATTTT,TRBJ2-3,NA,15,NA,TRBV4-1
CASSLDHNDGYTF,TGTGCCAGCAGCTTAGATCACAATGATGGCTACACCTTC,TRBJ1-2,NA,13,NA,TRBV11-2
CASSKSRGAGQPQHF,TGTGCCAGCAGCAAGAGCAGGGGCGCGGGTCAGCCCCAGCATTTT,TRBJ1-5,NA,15,NA,TRBV6-5
CASSQTPDIQGTEAFF,TGTGCCAGCAGCCAAACCCCCGACATCCAGGGGACTGAAGCTTTCTTT,TRBJ1-1,NA,16,few,TRBV27
CSVTRQGSYEQYF,TGCAGCGTAACTCGACAGGGAAGCTACGAGCAGTACTTC,TRBJ2-7,TRBD1,13,NA,TRBV29-1
CASSIIPQGTGANVLTF,TGTGCCAGTAGTATCATTCCCCAGGGGACGGGGGCCAACGTCCTGACTTTC,TRBJ2-6,NA,17,NA,TRBV19
CASSRQGDSYEQYF,TGTGCCAGCAGTCGACAGGGTGACTCCTACGAGCAGTACTTC,TRBJ2-7,TRBD1,14,NA,TRBV6-1
CASSLSRGQGRLYEQYF,TGTGCCAGCAGCTTAAGCCGGGGACAGGGGCGTCTCTACGAGCAGTACTTC,TRBJ2-7,TRBD1,17,NA,TRBV11-2